This is a list of T cell receptor beta chains from one sample in a study of cytomegalovirus exposure and HLA in healthy donors. Method: immunoSEQ multiplex PCR; TCRdb's copy keeps in-frame clones and lacks some. The sample has roughly 290,000 clones; approximately 80% are singletons. The material sequenced was PBMCs. The receptor source for this set is a girl aged 2 to 9 in good health and CMV-seronegative. Both conserved end residues are part of each CDR3. A D gene is named only where the DNA matches it firmly. The size of a clone is reported for some rows only, either as once, few or many, or as a class for expanded clones.

d_call,j_call,v_call,clone_size,cdr3_nt,cdr3_aa
TRBD2,TRBJ2-3,TRBV28,-,TGTGCCACCGCGGACGGGAGGGCCTCTGATACGCAGTATTTT,CATADGRASDTQYF
TRBD1,TRBJ2-1,TRBV7-3,-,TGTGCCAGCAGCCGGGGGGGGACAGGGGCTGGCAATGAGCAGTTCTTC,CASSRGGTGAGNEQFF
TRBD1,TRBJ1-4,TRBV28,-,TGTGCCAGCAGTGGACCGGGACAGGGTGGAGAAAAACTGTTTTTT,CASSGPGQGGEKLFF
TRBD2,TRBJ2-7,TRBV7-9,-,TGTGCCAGCAGCTTAGGATCCGCTAGCGGGAGGCCCTACGAGCAGTACTTC,CASSLGSASGRPYEQYF
-,TRBJ1-6,TRBV6-1,-,TGTGCCAGCAGTGAGCGCAGGTGGGATAGCGATTCACCCCTCCACTTT,CASSERRWDSDSPLHF
TRBD2,TRBJ2-1,TRBV9,few,TGTGCCAGCAGCCTCCGCGTTAGCGGGAGCTACAATGAGCAGTTCTTC,CASSLRVSGSYNEQFF
TRBD2,TRBJ2-7,TRBV5-4,-,TGTGCCAGCAGCTTGGGGTTGGGACTAGCGGGGCCCTACGAGCAGTACTTC,CASSLGLGLAGPYEQYF
TRBD2,TRBJ2-3,TRBV28,-,TGTGCCAGCAGTTCATGGACTAGCGGTAATTTGGATACGCAGTATTTT,CASSSWTSGNLDTQYF
-,TRBJ1-1,TRBV7-3,once,TGTGCCAGCAGCTTAAGTGCGGTGAACACTGAAGCTTTCTTT,CASSLSAVNTEAFF
-,TRBJ1-2,TRBV2,-,TGTGCCAGCAGTAGCGGACAGACCTATGGCTACACCTTC,CASSSGQTYGYTF
TRBD1,TRBJ1-4,TRBV4-1,-,TGCGCCAGCCAGTCAGGGGGAGCGGGTAATGAAAAACTGTTTTTT,CASQSGGAGNEKLFF
TRBD2,TRBJ2-5,TRBV7-6,-,TGTGCCAGCAGCTTAGAAGCGACTAGCGCAGAGACCCAGTACTTC,CASSLEATSAETQYF
-,TRBJ2-7,TRBV11-2,-,TGTGCCAGCAGCTTGGGACACCAGCTTTACGAGCAGTACTTC,CASSLGHQLYEQYF
-,TRBJ1-1,TRBV28,-,TGTGCCAGCAGGGACACGAACACTGAAGCTTTCTTT,CASRDTNTEAFF
TRBD1,TRBJ2-7,TRBV4-1,-,TGCGCCAGCAGCGGAGGACAGGGCTCTCGAGAGCAGTACTTC,CASSGGQGSREQYF
-,TRBJ2-1,TRBV2,-,TGTGCCAGCATGAGAATTGAGCAGTTCTTC,CASMRIEQFF
-,TRBJ1-1,TRBV19,-,TGTGCCAGTATGCGGGGGAACACTGAAGCTTTCTTT,CASMRGNTEAFF
TRBD1,TRBJ2-7,TRBV5-4,-,TGTGCCAGCAGCAGCGGACAGGGAACCTTCGAGCAGTACTTC,CASSSGQGTFEQYF
TRBD2,TRBJ2-7,TRBV7-6,-,TGTGCCAGCAGCTTAGTACCTAGCGGGGGGACCTACGAGCAGTACTTC,CASSLVPSGGTYEQYF
-,TRBJ2-5,TRBV4-2,-,TGTGCCAGCAGCCAAGTTCGGGAGACCCAGTACTTC,CASSQVRETQYF
-,TRBJ2-1,TRBV15,-,TGTGCCACCAGCAGAGATGAGGGGCAGTTCTTC,CATSRDEGQFF
-,TRBJ1-2,TRBV30,-,TGTGCCTGGAGTTATACAGGGTTTGGCTACACCTTC,CAWSYTGFGYTF
TRBD1,TRBJ1-1,TRBV28,-,TGTGCCAGCAGCACAATGGACAGGAACATGAACACTGAAGCTTTCTTT,CASSTMDRNMNTEAFF
TRBD2,TRBJ2-7,TRBV6-5,-,TGTGCCAGCAGAATGGCGGGAGGGCCGCACGAGCAGTACTTC,CASRMAGGPHEQYF
-,TRBJ2-7,TRBV15,-,TGTGCCACCAGCAGAGATCTGCGCAGGGGACAAGACGAGCAGTACTTC,CATSRDLRRGQDEQYF
-,TRBJ2-2,TRBV11-2,-,TGTGCCGGCAGCTCACTACCGGGGTGGAACACCGGGGAGCTGTTTTTT,CAGSSLPGWNTGELFF
TRBD2,TRBJ2-7,TRBV9,-,TGTGCCAGCAGCTTCCGGACTAGCGGTCCCTACGAGCAGTACTTC,CASSFRTSGPYEQYF
-,TRBJ2-7,TRBV11-2,-,TGTGCCAGCAGCCCAACTCTAGCGCCCTTACTCTACGAGCAGTACTTC,CASSPTLAPLLYEQYF
-,TRBJ2-3,TRBV9,-,TGTGCCAGCAGCGTGAGGGCTAGCCCAGATACGCAGTATTTT,CASSVRASPDTQYF
-,TRBJ1-1,TRBV5-1,-,TGCGCCAGCACCCCCGCATATACTAACACTGAAGCTTTCTTT,CASTPAYTNTEAFF
-,TRBJ1-3,TRBV28,once,TGTGCCAGCACCCCAGGGCAGGCGAGCTCTGGAAACACCATATATTTT,CASTPGQASSGNTIYF
-,TRBJ2-1,TRBV30,-,TGTGCCCATGACAGGAGCTCCTACAATGAGCAGTTCTTC,CAHDRSSYNEQFF
TRBD2,TRBJ2-3,TRBV10-3,-,TGTGCCATCAGTGAGCTTGGACTAGCGGGGAACACAGATACGCAGTATTTT,CAISELGLAGNTDTQYF
-,TRBJ2-7,TRBV27,once,TGTGCCAGCAGTTTATCGGCAGTCTCCGAGCAGTACTTC,CASSLSAVSEQYF
-,TRBJ1-1,TRBV29-1,-,TGCAGCGCCCAGGACAGCCGTAGGAACACTGAAGCTTTCTTT,CSAQDSRRNTEAFF
TRBD2,TRBJ2-2,TRBV7-3,once,TGTGCCAGCAGCTTTAGCGGGAGGCCGGGCACCGGGGAGCTGTTTTTT,CASSFSGRPGTGELFF
-,TRBJ1-2,TRBV7-9,few,TGTTCCAGCAGCTTAGGCGGTTCCTATGGCTACACCTTC,CSSSLGGSYGYTF
-,TRBJ2-7,TRBV7-4,-,TGTGCCAGCAGAAAAGGACAGACCTACGAGCAGTACTTC,CASRKGQTYEQYF
-,TRBJ1-1,TRBV19,-,TGTGCCAGTCACCGACAGGCGGTAGGGAACACTGAAGCTTTCTTT,CASHRQAVGNTEAFF
-,TRBJ2-3,TRBV2,-,TGTGCCAGCAGAAGCGCGGCGGATACGCAGTATTTT,CASRSAADTQYF
-,TRBJ1-5,TRBV19,few,TGTGCCAGTAGTATAGGCAGGGGTAATCAGCCCCAGCATTTT,CASSIGRGNQPQHF
-,TRBJ1-1,TRBV7-9,-,TGTGCCAGCAGCTTAGGGCGGCGTACTATGAACACTGAAGCTTTCTTT,CASSLGRRTMNTEAFF
TRBD2,TRBJ2-7,TRBV11-3,once,TGTGCCAGCAGCCCACGGGGACTAGCGGTGGATCTCGAGCAGTACTTC,CASSPRGLAVDLEQYF
-,TRBJ1-5,TRBV19,few,TGTGCCAGTAGTATCGGTATCTATAGCAATCAGCCCCAGCATTTT,CASSIGIYSNQPQHF
-,TRBJ2-1,TRBV2,few,TGTGCCAGCAGTGAGGAGCGCTTCTCCTACAATGAGCAGTTCTTC,CASSEERFSYNEQFF
-,TRBJ1-5,TRBV23-1,once,TGCGCCAGCAGACCAATATGGGGGGATAGCAATCAGCCCCAGCATTTT,CASRPIWGDSNQPQHF
-,TRBJ2-3,TRBV5-1,-,TGCGCCAGCAGTCTCGGGGTCGCAGATACGCAGTATTTT,CASSLGVADTQYF
TRBD1,TRBJ2-3,TRBV6-4,once,TGTGCCAGCAGTGCACTGACAGGGGCAGATACGCAGTATTTT,CASSALTGADTQYF
-,TRBJ2-3,TRBV5-1,-,TGCGCCAGCAGCTTGGCCGTTTATGATACGCAGTATTTT,CASSLAVYDTQYF
TRBD1,TRBJ1-1,TRBV5-5,-,TGTGCCAGCAGCCAAAACCGGGACAGGTATTTGACTGAAGCTTTCTTT,CASSQNRDRYLTEAFF
TRBD1,TRBJ1-1,TRBV28,once,TGTGCCAGCAGACTCCGACAGGGTGAAGCTTTCTTT,CASRLRQGEAFF
TRBD1,TRBJ2-1,TRBV4-1,-,TGCGCCAGCAGCCAAAGGACAGGGAACTACAATGAGCAGTTCTTC,CASSQRTGNYNEQFF
TRBD2,TRBJ2-1,TRBV29-1,-,TGCAGCTCGCGGGAGTACAATGAGCAGTTCTTC,CSSREYNEQFF
TRBD2,TRBJ2-5,TRBV7-9,once,TGTGCCAGCAGCTTATCAGGGGGACTAGCGGGGATTCAAGAGACCCAGTACTTC,CASSLSGGLAGIQETQYF